This TCR beta chain was sequenced for a study of cytomegalovirus exposure and HLA in healthy donors (dated by TCRdb to the late 2010s). About the investigation overall: An earlier analysis of several hundred of the donors reported approximately 290 Gb of sequence data and roughly 110 million unique TCR beta sequences from roughly 180 million T cells. An early release covering roughly 600 HLA-typed donors comprised about 300 gigabases of sequencing data and tens of millions of unique TCR sequences. Among the roughly 400 genotyped donors, about 85% belonged to the genetic ancestry cluster associated with self-reported Caucasian donors. The study was designed to test whether signatures of past pathogen exposure could be identified by cataloging public T cell receptors. Using immunosequencing, the study profiled T cell repertoires from around 670 subjects and related those repertoires to cytomegalovirus serostatus. Along with the approximately 650-subject first cohort, a separate validation cohort of over a hundred different subjects was used. To predict cytomegalovirus infection status, the study brought together high-throughput TCR immunosequencing, statistical association of individual TCRs with disease status, and machine learning. In a later analysis, previously published TCR beta repertoires from 666 donors were re-analyzed and high-resolution HLA genotyping was added so that TCR occurrence patterns could be studied. In the later analysis, no new phenotypic data were used to find candidate immune exposures; instead, reliance was placed on TCR beta sequences and their occurrence across donors. In an earlier analysis of over 550 of the donors, high-throughput TCR beta sequencing was used to judge whether each TCR beta V gene segment behaved as functional or pseudogenic. Alongside the repertoire data, information on donor age, sex, ethnicity and CMV serostatus was compiled. Genome-wide SNP genotypes for about 65% of the roughly 670 donors were used in a later genetic analysis, which treated that subset as a discovery cohort. Every repertoire in the discovery cohort had been generated on one and the same sequencing platform. HLA typing included class I and class II loci at four-digit resolution. The number of typed donors differed by locus: about 620-640 for A, B, C, DRB1 and DQB1; 522 for DQA1; approximately 610 for DPA1; and around 450 for DPB1. Four or five DR-DQ haplotypes were handled as single units for association and clustering, since linkage in the cohort was strong. On average, around 230,000 unique TCR beta nucleotide sequences were sequenced per donor among 398 genotyped donors of the cohort, with roughly 18% of those sequences being non-productive.

The cohort was made up of 500 to 800 healthy bone marrow donors. Cohort members were all nominally healthy when sampled, although unrecorded immune exposures were likely present. The donor tested CMV seronegative and was one of the 352 seronegative cohort members. Every donor gave a peripheral blood sample, and the peripheral blood mononuclear cells from that sample were used for TCR beta sequencing. The Qiagen DNeasy Blood Extraction Kit was used to extract genomic DNA from the blood cell samples. As concerns this clone: Its antigen is not yet known. Nothing much larger sits one base from this clone, and base qualities are not available.

The library was produced with the immunoSEQ multiplex PCR assay. The multiplex PCR relied on a mix of 60 forward primers for TCR Vbeta segments and 13 reverse primers for TCR Jbeta segments. The CDR3 region of rearranged TCR beta genes was amplified from genomic DNA by a multiplex PCR assay. Amplified TCR beta libraries were sequenced as 87-base-pair reads on the Illumina HiSeq System. In the original analysis: Across the roughly 670 repertoires, a later analysis counted approximately 83 million unique TCR beta chains, 9.5 million to 13 million of which were shared by at least two donors. Raw reads were error-corrected and collapsed into unique sequences with a nearest-neighbor algorithm that merged closely related sequences to remove PCR and sequencing errors. V, D and J gene segments were assigned by aligning CDR3 sequences to IMGT reference sequences. For a sequence to be retained, a match of at least six nucleotides to both a V gene segment and a J gene segment was required. Rearrangements were classified as productive when the CDR3 lacked stop codons and remained in frame with V and J, and all other rearrangements were classified as non-productive. CDR3 was defined by IMGT convention, running from the second conserved V-encoded cysteine to the conserved J-encoded phenylalanine. The earlier analysis of about 590 of the donors excluded sequences that lacked an unambiguous match to a single V gene segment. In an earlier analysis of 500 to 750 of the donors, V segments were called functional above 56.7% productive rearrangements and were called segregating when the between-donor standard deviation exceeded 5%. To diagnose cytomegalovirus status from the catalog of TCR beta chain sequences, a statistical classification framework was built. In a later analysis, TCR nucleotide sequences were compared against IMGT/GENE-DB human TR gene sequences so that V and J genes could be assigned. In a later analysis, CDR3 sequences and most-parsimonious VDJ recombination scenarios were assigned using the TCRdist pipeline. A later analysis defined each TCR beta chain by its CDR3 amino acid sequence plus V-gene family, and excluded reads lacking a unique V-gene family. As a way to deal with suspected cross-contamination and a sequencing artifact, a later analysis dropped 450 to 700 nucleotide sequences that were highly shared and had low generation probability. In a later analysis, a clonal expansion index was calculated for each public chain from normalized within-repertoire ranks of inferred template counts. Generation probabilities in a later analysis came from a VDJ recombination model fitted to out-of-frame rearrangements, and those results were checked against IGoR. In a later analysis, TCR-TCR, TCR-HLA and TCR-CMV co-occurrence was scored with hypergeometric tests, and a repertoire-size bias correction was applied to TCR pairs. In a later analysis, false discovery rates were estimated by permuting HLA or CMV assignments 20 times. In a later analysis, co-occurring TCRs were grouped using DBSCAN, and TCRdist sequence similarity was added for clustering within HLA-allele-positive subsets. Repertoires with fewer than 30,000 or more than 120,000 public chains, plus five repertoires with anomalous nucleotide sharing, were excluded from co-occurrence clustering. The immuneACCESS repertoire file appears here via TCRdb, limited to in-frame rearrangements. These files lack a portion of the clones; in checked studies, under half of the deficit traces to unresolved V genes, and the cause of the others is not known. The DNA gave D and trimming, while V, J and clone size come from that table. The sample includes roughly 130,000 clones, with 81% observed a single time. The ten largest clones represent around 0.67% of the sample.

The CDR3 has 17 amino acids, counting the end cysteine and phenylalanine. Only CDR3 DNA is held: 51 bases, read in frame from base 1. Germline trimming: 0 bases from V, 9 bases from J; junction bases outside gene matches: 13. According to the germline V gene, CDR1 reads SGHVS and CDR2 reads FQNEAQ. General findings and caveats noted by the study authors: CMV serostatus was the only immune exposure information available for the cohort. Because counts were too low, seventeen rarely observed V segments, including chromosome 9 orphons, were left out of the earlier analysis of a few hundred of the donors. Assigning TCR associations to individual alleles was difficult when HLA alleles, especially DR and DQ, strongly co-occurred. In a later genetic analysis, fewer N-insertions in productive TCRs were reported among donors in an Asian-associated ancestry cluster than the approximately 670-donor mean. In a later analysis, most CMV-associated TCR beta chains were found to appear HLA-restricted, with HLA associations seemingly driven largely by CMV exposure. While some public TCRs were present in many individuals, most TCR sequences turned up only very rarely across donors. In this cohort, only TCR beta chains were sequenced, and detectable features were limited by the absence of alpha or paired-chain data. A group of highly shared sequence variants was considered likely to be a technical artifact of the sequencing pipeline. Several of the top co-occurrence clusters appeared to be linked to parvovirus B19, influenza, CMV and Epstein-Barr virus, according to a later analysis. In a later analysis, the rate of TCR association differed among HLA loci, with DRB1 alleles having the most associated TCRs and HLA-C alleles having the fewest. In a later analysis, HLA-associated TCR beta chains were found to be more clonally expanded and to have lower generation probabilities than equally common non-associated chains. A further reported finding was that TCR beta sequences accurately predicted the HLA-A and HLA-B alleles for most subjects in the first cohort. In the study, approximately 160 TCR beta chains were listed as associated with cytomegalovirus. Some IMGT-functional V segments, including TRBV6-2 and TRBV6-3, could not be told apart with the 87-base-pair reads, so those segments were excluded. In a later analysis, around 17,000 TCR beta sequences were associated with specific HLA alleles at a false discovery rate of 0.05. The authors suggested that the approach could potentially be extended to other disease states and immunological phenotypes. An earlier analysis of some 560 of the donors showed that most TCR beta V segments appeared in productive rearrangements either about 87% or about 30% of the time, which broadly matched IMGT annotations. Three of the identified cytomegalovirus-associated TCR beta chains were confirmed in vitro to be specific for cytomegalovirus antigens. V-gene and J-gene trimming of TCR beta chains was associated with a missense DCLRE1C variant in a later genetic analysis, and the association was replicated in an independent cohort. The classifier was reported to diagnose cytomegalovirus status with high specificity and sensitivity in both the original and validation cohorts. HLA typing was unavailable for some donors at each locus, so association tests used only the typed subset. Linkage disequilibrium might explain the correlated functional status among segregating V segments, but an unknown experimental factor could not be ruled out. Sequencing depth was assumed to be roughly uniform across donors in the presence/absence analyses, though that assumption may not hold.

Sequenced input: PBMCs. The sequence is built from TRBV7-8 and TRBJ1-5; 8 of the junction bases match TRBD1. This sequence originates from a man aged 18 to 30 in good health and CMV-seronegative. At the DNA level, the sequence is TGTGCCAGCAGCTTAGCGATCAGGGGGCCGTGGTTTGCGCCCCAGCATTTT. This yields the protein CASSLAIRGPWFAPQHF.